The rows below give T cell receptor beta chains drawn from one sample of a study of blood T cell repertoires in COVID-19. Using immunoSEQ multiplex PCR, the repertoire was profiled, and TCRdb retains in-frame clones only, with some absent. The table lists tens of thousands of clones, 80% to 90% of them singletons. Sequenced material: peripheral blood. Every receptor here comes from a man aged 60 to 69 with acute or convalescent COVID-19. Both conserved end residues are part of each CDR3. The D gene is left open where the match is weak.

j_call: TRBJ1-4
d_call: TRBD1
v_call: TRBV2
cdr3_nt: TGTGCCAGCAGTGCCGGGACAGGGAGTGAAAAACTGTTTTTT
cdr3_aa: CASSAGTGSEKLFF

j_call: TRBJ2-3
d_call: -
v_call: TRBV10-3
cdr3_nt: TGTGCCATCAGTGGCGATGAGGCCCTGAACACAGATACGCAGTATTTT
cdr3_aa: CAISGDEALNTDTQYF

j_call: TRBJ1-1
d_call: -
v_call: TRBV27
cdr3_nt: TGTGCCAGCAGCAAGAAGGGAGGGCTCATGAACACTGAAGCTTTCTTT
cdr3_aa: CASSKKGGLMNTEAFF

j_call: TRBJ2-2
d_call: -
v_call: TRBV30
cdr3_nt: TGTGCCTGGACCGTAACGAACACCGGGGAGCTGTTTTTT
cdr3_aa: CAWTVTNTGELFF

j_call: TRBJ2-7
d_call: TRBD1
v_call: TRBV4-1
cdr3_nt: TGCGCCAGCAGCCAACCGGGACAGGGGACCTACGAGCAGTACTTC
cdr3_aa: CASSQPGQGTYEQYF

j_call: TRBJ2-2
d_call: -
v_call: TRBV5-4
cdr3_nt: TGTGCCAGCAGCTTGGTGAGGAACACCGGGGAGCTGTTTTTT
cdr3_aa: CASSLVRNTGELFF

j_call: TRBJ1-2
d_call: -
v_call: TRBV3-1/TRBV3-2
cdr3_nt: TGTGCCAGCAGCCTTCCAAGGCTCGGGGGCTACACCTTC
cdr3_aa: CASSLPRLGGYTF

j_call: TRBJ1-1
d_call: TRBD1
v_call: TRBV5-1
cdr3_nt: TGCGCCAGCAGCAATTCCGGGACAGGGGGCGGTAACACTGAAGCTTTCTTT
cdr3_aa: CASSNSGTGGGNTEAFF

j_call: TRBJ2-3
d_call: -
v_call: TRBV19
cdr3_nt: TGTGCCAGTAGTCGTAATGGGGGCCCGGGTCGTACGCAGTATTTT
cdr3_aa: CASSRNGGPGRTQYF

j_call: TRBJ1-1
d_call: TRBD1
v_call: TRBV6-5
cdr3_nt: TGTGCCAGCAGGGGGCGGACAGGGGCGGTCACTGAAGCTTTCTTT
cdr3_aa: CASRGRTGAVTEAFF

j_call: TRBJ1-2
d_call: -
v_call: TRBV18
cdr3_nt: TGTGCCAGCTCACCACAGAGAACCTATGGCTACACCTTC
cdr3_aa: CASSPQRTYGYTF